This T cell receptor beta chain came from a study of response to subunit inactivated influenza vaccine. Findings and limits, study-wide: The authors suggested that every seasonal influenza vaccination recruits few new T cells.

After removal of 8 bases from V and 6 bases from J, the junction contained 3 bases not matched to a gene. The CDR3 covers 14 residues. Germline loops: CDR1 KGHDR, CDR2 SFDVKD. Comments on this clonotype: The target antigen is unknown.

TCRdb called the RT-PCR reads again in MiXCR, with one record for every CDR3 protein. The table shows approximately 530,000 distinct CDR3 sequences, with under 15% occurring only once. Material: PBMCs from blood, obtained more than 35 days after vaccination. V is TRBV24-1 and J is TRBJ2-2, with TRBD1 matching 12 bases. This receptor was identified in a man between 50 and 59 years old who received an inactivated influenza vaccine. The CDR3 protein is CATKGQGASGELFF. In nucleotides, the CDR3 is TGTGCCACCAAGGGACAGGGGGCGTCCGGGGAGCTGTTTTTT.